This TCR beta chain emerged from a study of OX40 agonist ivuxolimab in advanced cancers. V lost 1 base and J lost 6, with 11 bases in between. The CDR3 extends over 14 amino acids. Germline V gene sequence: CDR1 SGHTA, CDR2 FQGTGA. Sequenced by immunoSEQ multiplex PCR; TCRdb stores in-frame clones only, minus some. The table has 82,000 or so clones, around 83% seen once; the top ten hold under 3%. The source is an adult with an advanced solid tumor such as melanoma, head and neck, liver or kidney cancer. Sequences were derived from CD4+ or CD8+ T cells sorted from blood, sampled in a trial of the OX40 agonist ivuxolimab. The chain links TRBV7-3 to TRBJ2-3; D gene ambiguous. CDR3 sequence reads: CASSLRAGADTQYF. The CDR3 coding sequence is TGTGCCAGCAGCTTAAGGGCAGGAGCGGATACGCAGTATTTT. The whole variable domain, filled in from reference TRBV7-3 and TRBJ2-3, reads GAGVSQTPSNKVTEKGKYVELRCDPISGHTALYWYRQSLGQGPEFLIYFQGTGAADDSGLPNDRFFAVRPEGSVSTLKIQRTERGDSAVYLCASSLRAGADTQYFGPGTRLTVL.